A single T cell receptor beta chain is shown here with its context. Its antigen has not been determined. No base quality values were provided; no much bigger clone lies one nucleotide off. Its CDR3 holds 16 amino acids, cysteine through phenylalanine. Solely the CDR3 DNA is kept, with 48 bases framed from the first base. V loses 3 bases of germline sequence and J loses 0 bases, and the interval between the two ends is 14 bases. TCRdb names Illumina HiSeq 2500 as the instrument used. Quantitative 5'-RACE with molecular barcodes was used to prepare TCR beta libraries. The source study handled its data this way. A new computational method based on a probabilistic model of VDJ rearrangement was used to identify disease-linked TCR variants. TCRdb cleaned the public reads at Q25 with fastp, built clones with MiXCR and kept in-frame beta chains. Rows are unified per CDR3 protein, each entry keeping the most common DNA and genes. TCRdb, rather than the study authors, made the V and J calls. The sample data list 290,000 or so distinct CDR3 sequences, and 20% to 25% of these were observed just once. Jointly, the top ten make up 3.5% of the sample.

This sample was taken from a study of CD8 T cells in ankylosing spondylitis (dated by TCRdb to the late 2010s). Notes on the research overall: To find TCR variants linked to disease, the study profiled T cell receptor beta repertoires in ankylosing spondylitis patients and healthy donors. Peripheral blood was sampled, and synovial fluid was also collected from ankylosing spondylitis patients. The full study cohort was made up of about 25 ankylosing spondylitis patients and fewer than 120 healthy donors. The paper's findings and limits, for the study overall: A TCR beta motif made up of roughly eight highly homologous amino acid variants appeared to be characteristic of blood from ankylosing spondylitis patients. Some TCR beta motif variants had previously been reported in synovial fluid and blood of reactive arthritis patients, which suggested common disease-initiation mechanisms. The disease-linked clones were reported to be significantly enriched in matched synovial fluid samples from ankylosing spondylitis patients. The disease-linked clones showed a CD8+ phenotype and occurred at relatively low frequencies in peripheral blood.

The material sequenced was blood, either unsorted or a sorted T cell fraction (not recorded which). The chain employs TRBV12-3 or TRBV12-4 and TRBJ1-2, with TRBD1 tentatively as D gene (5 bases match). The clonotype was recovered from a female donor with ankylosing spondylitis or in good health (not recorded which). In nucleotides, the sequence is TGTGCCAGCAGTTTGGACAACCGTATACCTAACTATGGCTACACCTTC. Its translation is CASSLDNRIPNYGYTF.